These 20 T cell receptor beta chains were sequenced from one sample in a study of T cell responses to AZD1222 COVID-19 vaccine. Profiling relied on immunoSEQ multiplex PCR, and the TCRdb table lists in-frame clones only, not all of them. The sample lists more than 150,000 clones, 90% occurring once. Sequencing used peripheral blood, obtained 28 days after the second AZD1222 dose. The receptors shown here come from an adult who received the AZD1222 COVID-19 vaccine.

This clone has a handful of counts. The rearrangement links TRBV6-7 to TRBJ2-7; D gene ambiguous. TRBV6-7 is an open reading frame whose function is uncertain. This CDR3 comprises 12 residues. V was shortened by 7 bases and J by 0 bases, with 7 bases between the two germline ends. The CDR3 sequence is CASIWGSYEQYF. The CDR3 bases are TGTGCCAGCATTTGGGGCTCCTACGAGCAGTACTTC.

The chain carries TRBV3-1 (or the pseudogene TRBV3-2) and TRBJ1-6, with 10 bases identical to TRBD1. Per the germline V gene, CDR1 is LGHDT and CDR2 is YNNKEL (reference sequence). This CDR3 is 15 amino acids long. V was clipped by 2 bases and J by 9 bases; unmatched bases: 4. The CDR3 bases are TGTGCCAGCAGCCAAACCGGGACAGGGGCTTCACCCCTCCACTTT. Encoded protein: CASSQTGTGASPLHF.

The rearrangement links TRBV7-2 to TRBJ1-3, with TRBD1 as a possible D gene (6 bases). Germline V CDR1 and CDR2: SGHTA, FQGNSA. V was shortened by 1 base and J by 4 bases, with 11 bases between the two germline ends. The CDR3 is 15 residues long. As DNA, the CDR3 is TGTGCCAGCAGCTTAGAGGGGGTGATGGGAAACACCATATATTTT. This codes for CASSLEGVMGNTIYF. Using reference TRBV7-2 and TRBJ1-3 for the parts outside the CDR3, the full variable domain is GAGVSQSPSNKVTEKGKDVELRCDPISGHTALYWYRQSLGQGLEFLIYFQGNSAPDKSGLPSDRFSAERTGGSVSTLTIQRTQQEDSAVYLCASSLEGVMGNTIYFGEGSWLTVV.

The V gene is TRBV2, the J gene TRBJ2-7; D remains ambiguous. Looked up from germline, CDR1 is SNHLY and CDR2 is FYNNEI. This CDR3 has 9 amino acids. V lost 8 bases, J lost 7 bases, and 6 bases lay in between. In DNA, the CDR3 is TGTGCCAGCGGAAGGGAGCAGTACTTC. It encodes CASGREQYF.

V is TRBV7-9 and J is TRBJ2-2; D is unresolved. Trimming cost V 1 base and J 3 bases, with 9 bases left between them. Per germline, CDR1 SEHNR and CDR2 FQNEAQ (reference sequence). The CDR3 spans 15 residues. The CDR3 nucleotides are TGTGCCAGCAGCTTAGTGGCCCCCTACACCGGGGAGCTGTTTTTT. It specifies CASSLVAPYTGELFF.

This clone was counted a few times. In DNA, the CDR3 is TGTGCCAGCAGCCGACAGGGGACAAATGAAAAACTGTTTTTT. As protein: CASSRQGTNEKLFF. The V call is TRBV5-6, the J call TRBJ1-4, with TRBD1 matching over 8 bases. V lost 4 bases to trimming and J lost 5 bases; unmatched junction nucleotides: 4. Germline CDR1 is SGHDT and CDR2 is YYEEEE. The CDR3 totals 14 residues.

This chain uses TRBV7-8 with TRBJ2-7; D call uncertain. This CDR3 has 11 amino acids. Trimming pared 5 bases from V and 7 bases from J, leaving 9 bases between. Germline V lookup: CDR1 SGHVS, CDR2 FQNEAQ. The CDR3 loop is CASSPAAEQYF. The DNA for the CDR3 is TGTGCCAGCAGCCCAGCAGCTGAGCAGTACTTC. Together with reference TRBV7-8 and TRBJ2-7, the CDR3 gives the full variable domain: GAGVSQSPRYKVAKRGQDVALRCDPISGHVSLFWYQQALGQGPEFLTYFQNEAQLDKSGLPSDRFFAERPEGSVSTLKIQRTQQEDSAVYLCASSPAAEQYFGPGTRLTVT.

The J gene is TRBJ1-1, the V gene TRBV28; D is ambiguous. CDR1 and CDR2 (germline): MDHEN, SYDVKM. With 5 bases removed from V and 5 bases from J, the gap between germline ends came to 15 bases. The CDR3 runs to 14 residues. In DNA form, the CDR3 reads TGTGCCAGCAGTGTATCGATAGGGAGGACTGAAGCTTTCTTT. It encodes CASSVSIGRTEAFF.

The chain is built from TRBV4-2 and TRBJ1-4; the D gene is possibly TRBD1 (6 bases). Germline V gene data show CDR1 as LGHNA and CDR2 as YNFKEQ. The CDR3 contains 15 residues. Trimming cost V 2 bases and J 5 bases, with 12 bases left between them. The CDR3 sequence: CASSQPGEGNEKLFF. The CDR3 bases are TGTGCCAGCAGCCAACCAGGGGAGGGCAATGAAAAACTGTTTTTT.

This sequence joins TRBV14 and TRBJ2-5; D may be TRBD1 (6 bases). The CDR3 loop spans 16 amino acids. The germline V gene has CDR1 SGHDN and CDR2 FVKESK. Trimming cost V 0 bases and J 5 bases, with 16 bases left between them. For the CDR3, the DNA is TGTGCCAGCAGCCAAGAGAAGGACAGAATTAGGGAGACCCAGTACTTC. Encoded protein: CASSQEKDRIRETQYF.

The chain recombines TRBV9 with TRBJ1-2; weak D call: TRBD1 (5 bases). This CDR3 spans 13 amino acids. The germline V gene encodes CDR1 SGDLS and CDR2 YYNGEE. V dropped 3 bases and J dropped 8 bases, with 14 bases sitting between them. CDR3: CASSAGQSRGYTF. The CDR3 nucleotides read TGTGCCAGCAGCGCCGGACAATCACGGGGCTACACCTTC.

The chain combines TRBV2 with TRBJ2-7, with D possibly being TRBD2 (7 bases). The ends were cut back, 4 bases at V and 3 bases at J, with 19 bases in the middle. From germline, CDR1 is SNHLY and CDR2 FYNNEI. The CDR3 spans 16 residues. This CDR3 is CASSALTAGDIYEQYF. The CDR3 bases are TGTGCCAGCAGTGCCCTTACGGCGGGGGACATCTACGAGCAGTACTTC.

This clone came up once. The chain combines TRBV19 with TRBJ2-1, with 7 bases lining up with TRBD1. J was trimmed by 0 bases and V by 1 base; bases with no gene match: 6. Germline-derived CDR1 and CDR2 are LNHDA and SQIVND (reference sequence). This CDR3 is 17 amino acids long. The CDR3 coding sequence is TGTGCCAGTAGTATAGGAGTGGGACAGAGCTCCTACAATGAGCAGTTCTTC. Its translation: CASSIGVGQSSYNEQFF.

This clone came up a few times. The chain combines TRBV5-1 with TRBJ2-7, with D uncertain. The V gene lost 0 bases and the J gene lost 1 base, with 2 bases spanning the gap. The CDR3 has 12 amino acids. Germline CDR1 SGHRS, CDR2 YFSETQ. This CDR3 is CASSLESYEQYF. CDR3 nucleotides: TGCGCCAGCAGCTTGGAGTCCTACGAGCAGTACTTC.

CDR3 sequence: CASSQDPAGVVGELFF. The DNA for the CDR3 is TGTGCCAGCAGCCAAGATCCTGCGGGAGTGGTCGGGGAGCTGTTTTTT. V and J are TRBV3-1 (or the pseudogene TRBV3-2) and TRBJ2-2, with 7 positions matching TRBD2. Germline V CDR1 and CDR2: LGHDT, YNNKEL (reference sequence). CDR3 length equals 16 residues. Trimming took 0 bases from V and 7 from J; bases not matched to a gene: 8.

The chain links TRBV6-2 or TRBV6-3 to TRBJ2-1; D gene unclear. This CDR3 contains 16 residues. CDR1 is MNHEY and CDR2 is SVGEGT in the germline V gene. Trimming left V 4 bases short and J 0 bases short, with 13 bases between. CDR3 amino acids: CASSWRKSSSYNEQFF. The CDR3, as DNA: TGTGCCAGCAGTTGGCGCAAGTCAAGCTCCTACAATGAGCAGTTCTTC.

This clone was observed a few times. The rearrangement uses TRBV5-5 and TRBJ1-5; no clear D. V was pared by 4 bases and J by 0 bases, with 17 bases between. There are 17 residues in the CDR3. Germline CDR1 is SGHKS and CDR2 is YYEKEE (reference sequence). The CDR3 here is CASSAGLSFYSNQPQHF. The CDR3 DNA follows: TGTGCCAGCAGCGCCGGACTAAGTTTCTATAGCAATCAGCCCCAGCATTTT.

A single count supports this clone. The sample holds other DNA sequences that translate to the same CDR3. This chain links TRBV9 with TRBJ1-3, with D uncertain. The ends were cut back, 3 bases at V and 5 bases at J, with 0 bases in the middle. The CDR3 extends over 10 amino acids. Germline-derived CDR1 and CDR2 are SGDLS and YYNGEE. The CDR3 reads CASSGNTIYF. CDR3 DNA sequence: TGTGCCAGCAGCGGAAACACCATATATTTT.

The J gene is TRBJ1-6, the V gene TRBV7-9; weak D call: TRBD1 (5 bases). The CDR3 runs to 14 residues. Germline CDR1 and CDR2: SEHNR and FQNEAQ (reference sequence). Trimming shortened V by 5 bases and J by 10 bases, and 15 bases separated the two germline ends. The CDR3 region has the DNA TGTGCCAGCAGCCGTACAGGAGAGGTATCACCCCTCCACTTT. This codes for CASSRTGEVSPLHF.

The rearrangement uses TRBV12-3 or TRBV12-4 and TRBJ2-4; D remains unclear. Trimming removed 8 bases from V and 0 bases from J, with 5 bases in between. This CDR3 region has 12 residues. The CDR3 loop is CASSIAKNIQYF. CDR3 bases: TGTGCCAGCTCCATAGCCAAAAACATTCAGTACTTC.